Listed below are T cell receptor beta chains from one sample, sequenced in a study of CD8 T cells in ankylosing spondylitis. TCRdb re-analysed the 5' RACE reads in MiXCR, keeping a single row per CDR3 protein. The data contain a few hundred thousand distinct CDR3 sequences, 18% of them singletons. Source material: blood, either unsorted or a sorted T cell fraction (not recorded which). Every receptor here comes from a male donor with ankylosing spondylitis or in good health (not recorded which). The CDR3 runs from the conserved cysteine through the conserved F or W. D genes are given only for firm matches. Part of the rows lack a size; the others show once, few, many or a class for expanded clones.

d_gene	v_gene	j_gene	abundance	CDR3nt	CDR3aa
TRBD2	TRBV9	TRBJ2-7	-	TGTGCCAGCAGCGGAGGTAGCGGGACGACGTACGAGCAGTACTTC	CASSGGSGTTYEQYF
TRBD2	TRBV4-1	TRBJ2-7	-	TGCGCCAGCAGCCAAGTTAGCGGGAGAGGTATCGAGCAGTACTTC	CASSQVSGRGIEQYF
-	TRBV6-2/TRBV6-3	TRBJ1-4	many	TGTGCCAGCAGCGAAACGAGTGAAAAACTGTTTTTT	CASSETSEKLFF
-	TRBV13	TRBJ1-4	-	TGTGCCAGCAGACTGGGACCGCGGCTAGCTAATGAAAAACTGTTTTTT	CASRLGPRLANEKLFF
-	TRBV2	TRBJ2-7	-	TGTGCCAGTGAGGGTAGGACATCCCCGTACGAGCAGTACTTC	CASEGRTSPYEQYF
TRBD2	TRBV27	TRBJ2-1	-	TGTGCCAGCAGTCCCGGGACTAGCGGCCAGAATGAGCAGTTCTTC	CASSPGTSGQNEQFF
-	TRBV2	TRBJ2-1	once	TGTGCCAGCAGTGACAGGGGCCTCACCTCCTACAATGAGCAGTTCTTC	CASSDRGLTSYNEQFF
-	TRBV10-3	TRBJ2-1	-	TGTGCCATCAAAGGACCAGGTTACAATGAGCAGTTCTTC	CAIKGPGYNEQFF
-	TRBV25-1	TRBJ2-2	-	TGTGCCAGCAGTGACAGCATCGCGAACACCGGGGAGCTGTTTTTT	CASSDSIANTGELFF
TRBD2	TRBV27	TRBJ2-4	few	TGTGCCAGCAGTTTGTCTTGGGGGGGCAAAAACATTCAGTACTTC	CASSLSWGGKNIQYF
-	TRBV4-1	TRBJ2-5	-	TGCGCCAGCAGCCAAGTCGGGTACCAAGAGACCCAGTACTTC	CASSQVGYQETQYF
TRBD2	TRBV27	TRBJ2-2	-	TGTGCCAGCAGTTCGAGGGTAGCGGGATTGAACACCGGGGAGCTGTTTTTT	CASSSRVAGLNTGELFF
TRBD2	TRBV12-5	TRBJ2-3	-	TGTGCTGGTGGTAGCGGGGTTAGCACAGATACGCAGTATTTT	CAGGSGVSTDTQYF
TRBD1	TRBV6-1	TRBJ1-2	-	TGTGCCAGCAGCGGACAGGCTAACTATGGCTACACCTTC	CASSGQANYGYTF
-	TRBV7-2	TRBJ2-1	-	TGTGCCAGCAGCCCCGGGACTCTTGCTTACAATGAGCAGTTCTTC	CASSPGTLAYNEQFF
TRBD2	TRBV15	TRBJ2-7	-	TGTGCCACCAGCAGATTCATGGGGGGGAGCTCCTACGAGCAGTACTTC	CATSRFMGGSSYEQYF
-	TRBV7-3	TRBJ2-1	-	TGTGCCAGCAGCTTAAACGGGCTTAGCTCCTACAATGAGCAGTTCTTC	CASSLNGLSSYNEQFF
-	TRBV6-1	TRBJ2-7	many	TGTGCCAGCAGGGAGCACGAAATGGTGGCCTACGAGCAGTACTTC	CASREHEMVAYEQYF
-	TRBV3-1	TRBJ1-5	-	TGTGCCAGCAGCCAAACCTCCGGGACAACGAGCAATCAGCCCCAGCATTTT	CASSQTSGTTSNQPQHF
-	TRBV6-2/TRBV6-3	TRBJ2-7	-	TGTGCCAGCAGTTACCCGGGACCCCAACACTACGAGCAGTACTTC	CASSYPGPQHYEQYF
-	TRBV4-1	TRBJ2-1	-	TGCGCCAGCAGCCAAGGAGGGGGGCAGGGCCCTGACAATGAGCAGTTCTTC	CASSQGGGQGPDNEQFF
-	TRBV5-1	TRBJ2-7	few	TGCGCCAGCACCCCCGGACCCGTCTACGAGCAGTACTTC	CASTPGPVYEQYF
TRBD1	TRBV7-6	TRBJ2-3	many	TGTGCCAGCAGTCAGGGGGCTAGCACAGATACGCAGTATTTT	CASSQGASTDTQYF
TRBD1	TRBV19	TRBJ2-1	-	TGTGCCAGTAGTATAGGGGCAGGGGGATACAATGAGCAGTTCTTC	CASSIGAGGYNEQFF
-	TRBV6-5	TRBJ2-6	many	TGTGCCAGCAGTTACTCGGAAGCTGGGGCCAACGTCCTGACTTTC	CASSYSEAGANVLTF
-	TRBV12-3/TRBV12-4	TRBJ1-5	few	TGTGCCAGCAGTTTAGGGGCCAGAGGGCCTCAGCCCCAGCATTTT	CASSLGARGPQPQHF
TRBD1	TRBV29-1	TRBJ2-1	-	TGCAGCGTTGAGGGACAGACCTACAATGAGCAGTTCTTC	CSVEGQTYNEQFF
-	TRBV6-5	TRBJ2-1	few	TGTGCCAGCAGTTACGTGACACATTATAGCTCCTACAATGAGCAGTTCTTC	CASSYVTHYSSYNEQFF
-	TRBV27	TRBJ2-7	few	TGTGCCAGCAGTTTCTCGGGCGTGCACGAGCAGTACTTC	CASSFSGVHEQYF
TRBD1	TRBV4-2	TRBJ2-7	-	TGTGCCAGCAGCCAGCCAGGGGGCGACGAGCAGTACTTC	CASSQPGGDEQYF
-	TRBV5-1	TRBJ2-1	-	TGCGCCAGCAGCTTGGAGCTAGGGAATGAGCAGTTCTTC	CASSLELGNEQFF
TRBD1	TRBV29-1	TRBJ1-1	few	TGCAGCGTTGACCGACAGGGGATTTACACTGAAGCTTTCTTT	CSVDRQGIYTEAFF
-	TRBV2	TRBJ2-1	few	TGTGCCAGGCAGGGCCAGGGGAGCGATGAGCAGTTCTTC	CARQGQGSDEQFF
-	TRBV18	TRBJ2-7	-	TGTGCCAGCTCACCACCGTTAGCCGAAGGGCAGTACTTC	CASSPPLAEGQYF
-	TRBV20-1	TRBJ2-3	-	TGCAGTGCTAGTCCCGGGAGCACAGATACGCAGTATTTT	CSASPGSTDTQYF
-	TRBV20-1	TRBJ2-7	few	TGCAGTGCCCAGACGGGGACATCACGCTACGAGCAGTACTTC	CSAQTGTSRYEQYF
-	TRBV27	TRBJ2-5	-	TGTGCCAGCAGCCACTTGGGGGGCAGCCAAGAGACCCAGTACTTC	CASSHLGGSQETQYF